Listed here are 5 T cell receptor beta chains from one sample, sequenced in a study of PD-1 blockade in mismatch repair-deficient tumors. Assay used: immunoSEQ multiplex PCR; TCRdb lists only in-frame clones, some missing. The sample has 15,000 to 20,000 clones, 84% seen once. This specimen consisted of PBMCs, obtained less than 25 weeks after starting pembrolizumab. Receptor source: an adult with mismatch repair-deficient cancer.

This chain connects TRBV28 to TRBJ2-4; 11 bases fit TRBD2. Germline assignment: CDR1 MDHEN and CDR2 SYDVKM. This CDR3 comprises 17 residues. V trimming: 7 bases; J trimming: 0 bases; junction bases outside the gene matches: 8. The CDR3: CASTRSGLAGAKNIQYF. As DNA, the CDR3 is TGTGCCAGCACTCGATCCGGACTAGCGGGAGCCAAAAACATTCAGTACTTC.

The genes are TRBV30 and TRBJ2-1, with D possibly being TRBD2 (5 bases). The CDR3 length is 14 residues. The germline gives CDR1 GTSNPN, CDR2 SVGIG (reference sequence). The V end was cut by 3 bases, the J end by 2 bases, with 11 bases between. The CDR3 sequence: CAWRSDYTYNEQFF. The CDR3 bases are TGTGCCTGGAGATCCGACTATACCTACAATGAGCAGTTCTTC.

This chain links TRBV9 with TRBJ1-2; TRBD1 agrees at 8 bases. The CDR3 has 15 residues. The V segment lost 2 bases and the J segment 4 bases; nucleotides outside the gene matches: 7. Germline-derived CDR1 and CDR2 are SGDLS and YYNGEE. In DNA form, the CDR3 reads TGTGCCAGCAGCGTGGGGGACAGGATGACCTATGGCTACACCTTC. This gives the protein CASSVGDRMTYGYTF.

This chain connects TRBV2 to TRBJ2-5; maybe TRBD2 (6 bases). The V end lost 8 bases, the J end lost 7 bases, and 11 bases lay between the germline ends. The CDR3 runs to 11 residues. Germline V gives CDR1 SNHLY, CDR2 FYNNEI. CDR3 nucleotide sequence: TGTGCCAGCTTATACGGGGGGACCCAGTACTTC. It encodes CASLYGGTQYF.

The rearrangement uses TRBV27 and TRBJ1-5; D ambiguous. The CDR3 consists of 14 residues. Germline CDR1 reads MNHEY; CDR2 reads SMNVEV (reference sequence). With 2 bases removed from V and 3 bases from J, the gap between germline ends came to 8 bases. The CDR3 region has the DNA TGTGCCAGCAGTTTAGCCGGGGTCAATCAGCCCCAGCATTTT. The encoded protein is CASSLAGVNQPQHF.